The 12 T cell receptor beta chains listed next were all sequenced from one sample in a study of T cell responses to AZD1222 COVID-19 vaccine. Profiling relied on immunoSEQ multiplex PCR, and the TCRdb table lists in-frame clones only, not all of them. Of roughly 96,000 clones in the sample, 88% were seen once. This material consisted of peripheral blood, taken 28 days after the second AZD1222 dose. These receptors were collected from an adult who received the AZD1222 COVID-19 vaccine.

A single count supports this clone. This chain uses TRBV6-5 with TRBJ2-4, with D possibly matching TRBD1 (6 bases). Germline CDR1 MNHEY, CDR2 SVGAGI. The CDR3 runs to 13 residues. V was shortened by 4 bases and J by 8 bases, with 12 bases between the two germline ends. In DNA form, the CDR3 reads TGTGCCAGCAGTTGGGGGCTAGAGGACATTCAGTACTTC. Protein product: CASSWGLEDIQYF.

The chain recombines TRBV11-2 with TRBJ1-1; D possibly corresponds to TRBD1 (5 bases). This CDR3 has 13 amino acids. CDR1 is SGHAT and CDR2 is FQNNGV in the germline V gene. Trimming shortened V by 2 bases and J by 7 bases, and 11 bases separated the two germline ends. The CDR3 spells CASSLLITGEAFF. In nucleotides, the CDR3 is TGTGCCAGCAGCTTACTGATCACAGGTGAAGCTTTCTTT.

V and J are TRBV28 and TRBJ2-4, with TRBD1 identical over 8 bases. This CDR3 region has 15 residues. With 2 bases clipped from V and 7 bases from J, the junction kept 7 bases outside the gene matches. Germline V lookup: CDR1 MDHEN, CDR2 SYDVKM. CDR3 in DNA: TGTGCCAGCAGTTTACGGGAGACAGGGGTCAACATTCAGTACTTC. This gives the protein CASSLRETGVNIQYF. The full variable domain, rest sourced from reference TRBV28 and TRBJ2-4, is DVKVTQSSRYLVKRTGEKVFLECVQDMDHENMFWYRQDPGLGLRLIYFSYDVKMKEKGDIPEGYSVSREKKERFSLILESASTNQTSMYLCASSLRETGVNIQYFGAGTRLSVL.

The rearrangement uses TRBV18 and TRBJ1-1; the D is unclear. This CDR3 region has 14 residues. Trimming stripped 2 bases from V and 5 bases from J, with 12 bases between. Germline CDR1 KGHSH, CDR2 LQKENI. The CDR3 DNA is TGTGCCAGCTCACCAGTAGCGGGAGAAACTGAAGCTTTCTTT. Translating gives CASSPVAGETEAFF.

The gene calls are TRBV7-2 and TRBJ2-5, with D tentatively TRBD2 (6 bases). The germline V gene encodes CDR1 SGHTA and CDR2 FQGNSA. The V gene lost 2 bases and the J gene lost 2 bases, with 6 bases spanning the gap. CDR3 length: 13 amino acids. The CDR3 nucleotides read TGTGCCAGCAGCTTACGGGGGCAAGAGACCCAGTACTTC. Residues: CASSLRGQETQYF.

The rearrangement joins TRBV3-1 (or the pseudogene TRBV3-2) to TRBJ1-5, with D uncertain. Germline CDR1 LGHDT, CDR2 YNNKEL (reference sequence). V lost 0 bases, J lost 3 bases, and 6 bases lay in between. The CDR3 contains 14 residues. This CDR3 reads CASSQDTLNQPQHF. The CDR3 DNA is TGTGCCAGCAGCCAAGATACGCTCAATCAGCCCCAGCATTTT.

This chain connects TRBV19 to TRBJ1-5; D gene uncertain. V was clipped by 3 bases and J by 1 base, with 13 bases between them. Germline CDR1 and CDR2: LNHDA and SQIVND (reference sequence). This CDR3 region has 16 residues. In DNA form, the CDR3 reads TGTGCCAGTAGTATTGAGGACGCCCGGAGCAATCAGCCCCAGCATTTT. Translation: CASSIEDARSNQPQHF.

The chain is built from TRBV29-1 and TRBJ2-3; 10 bases are a match to TRBD1. J was trimmed by 3 bases and V by 4 bases; bases with no gene match: 4. This CDR3 has 14 residues. Germline loops: CDR1 SQVTM, CDR2 ANQGSEA. CDR3 in DNA: TGCAGCGTTGCACGGACAGGGGGGACAGATACGCAGTATTTT. Protein sequence: CSVARTGGTDTQYF.

The V gene is TRBV5-1, the J gene TRBJ1-1, with D tentatively TRBD1 (5 bases). Looked up from germline, CDR1 is SGHRS and CDR2 is YFSETQ. The CDR3 is 16 residues long. V gave up 4 bases and J gave up 0 bases, with 16 bases separating them. As DNA, the CDR3 is TGCGCCAGCAGCAATCCCCCGGGACCCCTGAACACTGAAGCTTTCTTT. Protein: CASSNPPGPLNTEAFF.

The chain has TRBV3-1 (or the pseudogene TRBV3-2) and TRBJ2-3; the D gene could be TRBD1 or TRBD2 (6 bases each). The CDR3 covers 15 residues. Trimming pared 1 base from V and 4 bases from J, leaving 12 bases between. Germline assignment: CDR1 LGHDT and CDR2 YNNKEL (reference sequence). Here the CDR3 reads CASSQGGAWADTQYF. The CDR3 nucleotides are TGTGCCAGCAGCCAAGGGGGGGCTTGGGCAGATACGCAGTATTTT.

The chain links TRBV6-4 to TRBJ2-3; D is ambiguous. Looked up from germline, CDR1 is MRHNA and CDR2 is SNTAGT. The CDR3 totals 15 residues. Trimming cost V 2 bases and J 4 bases, with 13 bases left between them. DNA for the CDR3: TGTGCCAGCAGTGACGGCCTGAGTCCGTCAGATACGCAGTATTTT. As protein: CASSDGLSPSDTQYF.

J is TRBJ2-7 and V is TRBV7-2; D not resolved. Trimming shortened V by 1 base and J by 0 bases, and 7 bases separated the two germline ends. The CDR3 has 14 residues. CDR1 is SGHTA and CDR2 is FQGNSA in the germline V gene. The CDR3 protein is CASSLGSSSYEQYF. CDR3 coding DNA: TGTGCCAGCAGCTTAGGCTCCAGCTCCTACGAGCAGTACTTC.